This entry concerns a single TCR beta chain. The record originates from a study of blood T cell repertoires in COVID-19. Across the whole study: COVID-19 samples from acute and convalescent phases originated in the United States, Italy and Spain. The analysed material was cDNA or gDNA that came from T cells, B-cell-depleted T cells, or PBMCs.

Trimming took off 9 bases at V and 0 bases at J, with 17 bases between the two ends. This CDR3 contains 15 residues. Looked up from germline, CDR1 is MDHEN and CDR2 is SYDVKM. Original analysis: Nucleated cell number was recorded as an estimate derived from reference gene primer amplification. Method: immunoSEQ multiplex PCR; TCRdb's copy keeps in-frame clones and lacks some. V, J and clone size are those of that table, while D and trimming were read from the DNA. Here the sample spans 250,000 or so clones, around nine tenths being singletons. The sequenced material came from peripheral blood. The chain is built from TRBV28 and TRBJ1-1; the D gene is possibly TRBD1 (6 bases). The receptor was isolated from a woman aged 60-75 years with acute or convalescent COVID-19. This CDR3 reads CASYRTVTMNTEAFF. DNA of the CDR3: TGTGCCAGTTATAGGACAGTAACTATGAACACTGAAGCTTTCTTT.